The 28 T cell receptor beta chains reported below all come from one sample, sequenced in a study of radiotherapy plus CTLA-4 blockade in lung cancer. TCRdb keeps only in-frame clones here, not all; method: immunoSEQ multiplex PCR. The table shows approximately 100,000 clones, with 75% to 90% occurring only once. Sample: peripheral blood, taken from a patient treated with radiotherapy plus ipilimumab. The receptors here all came from a human donor with non-small cell lung cancer who had a partial response to radiotherapy plus ipilimumab.

The chain couples TRBV11-3 to TRBJ2-3, with TRBD2 matching over 8 bases. Per germline, CDR1 SGHNT and CDR2 YENEEA. The CDR3 runs to 13 residues. The V gene end was trimmed by 5 bases and the J gene end by 6 bases; junction bases not matched to a gene: 4. The DNA of the CDR3 is TGTGCCAGCAGCGGACTAGCCGGGGATACGCAGTATTTT. Protein product: CASSGLAGDTQYF.

The J gene is TRBJ2-5, the V gene TRBV5-1; D may be TRBD2 (7 bases). CDR1 is SGHRS, CDR2 YFSETQ, per germline. The germline V and J ends were trimmed by 2 bases and 5 bases, with 13 bases remaining between them. This CDR3 contains 14 residues. CDR3 residues: CASSLGGAHETQYF. The CDR3 DNA follows: TGCGCCAGCAGCTTAGGGGGGGCGCATGAGACCCAGTACTTC.

This clone was picked up a small number of times. V is TRBV5-6 and J is TRBJ1-2; D is possibly TRBD1 (6 bases). CDR1 is SGHDT, CDR2 YYEEEE, per germline. Trimming took off 4 bases at V and 5 bases at J, with 21 bases between the two ends. This CDR3 contains 16 residues. CDR3 sequence reads: CASSGGWGTETYGYTF. The CDR3 nucleotides are TGTGCCAGCAGCGGGGGCTGGGGCACAGAAACATATGGCTACACCTTC.

The rearrangement links TRBV27 to TRBJ1-1; D call uncertain. Germline assignment: CDR1 MNHEY and CDR2 SMNVEV (reference sequence). V gave up 2 bases and J gave up 2 bases, with 9 bases separating them. The CDR3 runs to 14 residues. CDR3 protein: CASSLGGSNTEAFF. In DNA form, the CDR3 reads TGTGCCAGCAGTTTAGGAGGGTCTAACACTGAAGCTTTCTTT.

The chain has TRBV19 and TRBJ2-1, with 7 bases identical to TRBD2. V was clipped by 3 bases and J by 3 bases; unmatched bases: 5. The CDR3 loop spans 15 amino acids. CDR1 and CDR2 from the germline V gene are LNHDA and SQIVND (reference sequence). CDR3 bases: TGTGCCAGTAGTATGTTAGCGGGCGACTACAATGAGCAGTTCTTC. Amino acid sequence: CASSMLAGDYNEQFF.

This clone was counted once. The genes are TRBV5-1 and TRBJ1-1; D uncertain. The length of the CDR3 is 14 residues. V was clipped by 5 bases and J by 0 bases, with 11 bases between them. CDR1 SGHRS and CDR2 YFSETQ come from the germline V gene. CDR3 in amino acids: CASRLVQMNTEAFF. CDR3 DNA sequence: TGCGCCAGCAGGCTAGTACAAATGAACACTGAAGCTTTCTTT.

V and J are TRBV6-5 and TRBJ2-3, with 8 bases identical to TRBD1. Germline trimming cut 9 bases from V and 2 bases from J; bases unmatched to any gene: 10. Germline CDR1 MNHEY, CDR2 SVGAGI. The CDR3 contains 15 residues. CDR3 in DNA: TGTGCCAGTCGACGACAGGGGCTTTTCACAGATACGCAGTATTTT. Translating it yields CASRRQGLFTDTQYF.

Here the CDR3 reads CASRETGQGGYTF. The CDR3 coding sequence is TGCGCCAGCAGAGAGACAGGGCAGGGCGGCTACACCTTC. The V and J genes are TRBV5-1 and TRBJ1-2, with TRBD1 matching over 7 bases. The CDR3 consists of 13 residues. Germline lookup yields CDR1 SGHRS and CDR2 YFSETQ. Losses at the gene ends were 5 bases for V and 8 bases for J; bases not matched to a gene: 9.

The chain couples TRBV6-6 to TRBJ1-3, with D possibly being TRBD1 (5 bases). CDR3 length: 15 residues. Per germline, CDR1 MNHNY and CDR2 SVGAGI (reference sequence). V shed 7 bases and J shed 3 bases, with 16 bases lying between them. CDR3 protein: CASTITGDYGNTIYF. The CDR3 coding sequence is TGTGCCAGCACGATAACGGGGGATTATGGAAACACCATATATTTT.

The chain employs TRBV5-1 and TRBJ1-5, with D uncertain. Germline CDR1 and CDR2: SGHRS and YFSETQ. The V end was cut by 3 bases, the J end by 3 bases, with 10 bases between. This CDR3 has 14 residues. The CDR3 loop is CASSSGTDNQPQHF. In DNA form, the CDR3 reads TGCGCCAGCAGCTCTGGTACAGACAATCAGCCCCAGCATTTT.

This chain links TRBV29-1 with TRBJ1-4; D may be TRBD1 (6 bases). Germline CDR1 and CDR2: SQVTM and ANQGSEA. The CDR3 totals 14 residues. V lost 0 bases, J lost 8 bases, and 13 bases lay in between. The CDR3 reads CSVEDRQDGEKLFF. The CDR3 nucleotides read TGCAGCGTTGAAGATAGACAGGACGGGGAAAAACTGTTTTTT.

The chain recombines TRBV6-6 with TRBJ1-5; D gene unclear. CDR3 length: 14 residues. The ends were cut back, 0 bases at V and 11 bases at J, with 14 bases in the middle. CDR1 MNHNY and CDR2 SVGAGI come from the germline V gene (reference sequence). As DNA, the CDR3 is TGTGCCAGCAGTTACTCGGGCAGCTCTCCGACCCAGCATTTT. It codes for CASSYSGSSPTQHF.

V and J are TRBV19 and TRBJ2-7, with TRBD2 matching 11 bases. CDR1 LNHDA and CDR2 SQIVND come from the germline V gene (reference sequence). With 3 bases clipped from V and 5 bases from J, the junction kept 12 bases outside the gene matches. The CDR3 runs 17 residues. The CDR3 bases are TGTGCCAGTAGTATGGAACTAGCGGGAGCTCCGGGGGACGAGCAGTACTTC. Protein sequence: CASSMELAGAPGDEQYF.

This clone was recorded a few times. The V gene is TRBV28, the J gene TRBJ2-2, with 8 bases lining up with TRBD1. CDR3 size: 15 residues. J was trimmed by 3 bases and V by 3 bases; bases with no gene match: 3. CDR1 is MDHEN, CDR2 SYDVKM, per germline. CDR3 DNA: TGTGCCAGCAGTTTTCAGGACAGGGACACCGGGGAGCTGTTTTTT. Residues: CASSFQDRDTGELFF.

This rearrangement joins TRBV5-1 to TRBJ2-2; 7 nucleotides agree with TRBD2. J gave up 3 bases and V 6 bases, and 5 bases lay outside the gene matches. The CDR3 sequence is 14 residues long. Germline assignment: CDR1 SGHRS and CDR2 YFSETQ. The CDR3 reads CASTGLVDTGELFF. The DNA of the CDR3 is TGCGCCAGCACCGGACTAGTGGACACCGGGGAGCTGTTTTTT.

This chain connects TRBV6-5 to TRBJ2-1; D perhaps matches TRBD2 (6 bases). The germline gives CDR1 MNHEY, CDR2 SVGAGI. The ends were cut back, 2 bases at V and 2 bases at J, with 13 bases in the middle. This CDR3 is built from 16 residues. CDR3 loop: CASSYAGIGTYNEQFF. CDR3 nucleotides: TGTGCCAGCAGTTACGCGGGAATCGGTACCTACAATGAGCAGTTCTTC.

The genes are TRBV2 and TRBJ2-2, with 7 positions matching TRBD2. There are 15 residues in the CDR3. The V and J ends lost 8 bases and 6 bases, in that order; junction bases with no gene match: 12. Germline-derived CDR1 and CDR2 are SNHLY and FYNNEI. CDR3 protein: CASRTRTSVSGELFF. The CDR3 DNA sequence: TGTGCCAGCCGAACCAGGACTAGTGTTTCCGGGGAGCTGTTTTTT.

This clone was seen once. The chain employs TRBV9 and TRBJ2-5, with D possibly matching TRBD1 (5 bases). The closer fit of TRBJ2-7 to the DNA end suggests the J call may be wrong. The CDR3 is made up of 16 amino acids. Per the germline V gene, CDR1 is SGDLS and CDR2 is YYNGEE. This chain's CDR3 is CASSVGVSQGDDEQYF. CDR3 bases: TGTGCCAGCAGCGTAGGCGTCTCCCAGGGTGACGACGAGCAGTACTTC.

V and J are TRBV10-3 and TRBJ2-1; 11 bases line up with TRBD1. Germline CDR1 is ENHRY and CDR2 is SYGVKD. The trim removed 6 bases at V and 0 bases at J, leaving 10 bases unmatched. The CDR3 totals 18 residues. The CDR3 nucleotides read TGTGCCATCAGGACCGGGACAGGGGGAGTGAGCTCCTACAATGAGCAGTTCTTC. Protein sequence: CAIRTGTGGVSSYNEQFF.

This clone was picked up a small number of times. The V call is TRBV6-5, the J call TRBJ1-1, with D uncertain. V was shortened by 2 bases and J by 4 bases, with 14 bases between the two germline ends. The germline CDR1 and CDR2 sequences are MNHEY and SVGAGI. This CDR3 is 15 amino acids long. CDR3 sequence (DNA): TGTGCCAGCAGTTACCAAAAAGTCCGGAGCACTGAAGCTTTCTTT. Translated: CASSYQKVRSTEAFF.

The chain is built from TRBV2 and TRBJ2-3, with TRBD1 identical over 10 bases. CDR1 is SNHLY, CDR2 FYNNEI, per germline. J was trimmed by 6 bases and V by 2 bases; bases with no gene match: 8. The CDR3 runs to 16 residues. DNA of the CDR3: TGTGCCAGCAGTGAATCAGGACAGGGGGGTTCTGATACGCAGTATTTT. This translates into CASSESGQGGSDTQYF.

Only one count was recorded for this clone. The chain employs TRBV7-8 and TRBJ2-3; TRBD1 matches 8 bases. CDR3 size: 15 residues. In germline, CDR1 is SGHVS, CDR2 FQNEAQ. Trimming cost V 5 bases and J 2 bases; bases outside gene matches: 6. This CDR3 reads CASSASTGATDTQYF. In nucleotides, the CDR3 is TGTGCCAGCAGCGCTTCGACAGGGGCCACAGATACGCAGTATTTT.

The table lists this clone with a few counts. The chain combines TRBV6-9 with TRBJ2-7, with 7 bases matching TRBD2. The junction had 2 bases not matched to a gene; V was cut back by 2 bases and J by 4 bases. CDR3 length: 13 residues. CDR1 is MNHGY and CDR2 is SVAAGI in the germline V gene. The CDR3 reads CASSYPGGYEQYF. CDR3 in DNA: TGTGCCAGCAGTTATCCGGGAGGATACGAGCAGTACTTC.

CDR3 DNA: TGTGCCTGGAGTCAGGGTGGGACTGAAGCTTTCTTT. Its protein is CAWSQGGTEAFF. The chain combines TRBV30 with TRBJ1-1; D perhaps matches TRBD1 (5 bases). CDR3 length: 12 amino acids. Trimming took 2 bases from V and 5 from J, leaving 9 bases between them. Germline loops: CDR1 GTSNPN, CDR2 SVGIG (reference sequence).

In this sample, this clone turned up a few times. The chain has TRBV18 and TRBJ2-2; D is unresolved. The CDR3 sequence is 14 residues long. V lost 6 bases and J 3 bases, leaving 11 bases between the germline ends. Germline CDR1 is KGHSH and CDR2 is LQKENI. CDR3 amino acids: CASSPPADTGELFF. The CDR3 nucleotides are TGTGCCAGCTCCCCCCCTGCAGACACCGGGGAGCTGTTTTTT.

V gene TRBV27 combines with J gene TRBJ1-1, with 9 bases fitting TRBD1. Trimming removed 6 bases from V and 6 bases from J; junction bases left unmatched: 11. The V gene's germline CDR1 is MNHEY and CDR2 SMNVEV (reference sequence). The CDR3 runs to 15 residues. The DNA for the CDR3 is TGTGCCAGCAGGGACCCGGGACAGGGAATCGCTGAAGCTTTCTTT. Its translation: CASRDPGQGIAEAFF.

The chain has TRBV2 and TRBJ1-3, with a possible D match to TRBD1 (5 bases). Germline lookup yields CDR1 SNHLY and CDR2 FYNNEI. V shed 6 bases and J shed 0 bases, with 12 bases lying between them. The CDR3 contains 15 residues. The CDR3 loop reads CASRKDTGSGNTIYF. The CDR3 region has the DNA TGTGCCAGCAGGAAGGACACCGGCTCTGGAAACACCATATATTTT.

This clone was seen only once. This chain connects TRBV6-1 to TRBJ2-3, with a weak D call TRBD2 (6 bases). The CDR3 is made up of 13 amino acids. Trimming pared 10 bases from V and 4 bases from J, leaving 15 bases between. CDR1 is MNHNS, CDR2 SASEGT, per germline. This CDR3 reads CATFGSGADTQYF. For the CDR3, the DNA is TGTGCCACTTTCGGGAGTGGTGCAGATACGCAGTATTTT.